This T cell receptor (beta chain) appears in the sequencing data of a study of PD-L1 blockade in urothelial cancer. Measured with immunoSEQ multiplex PCR; TCRdb has only the in-frame clones, and not every one. The table includes 11,000 to 15,000 clones, 88% detected once. Patient sample counts ranged from 1 to 8, pretreatment and on-treatment. This clonotype was obtained from a man between 65 and 85 years old with urothelial cancer. The source was PBMCs, collected around atezolizumab (anti-PD-L1) treatment.

The CDR3 DNA follows: TGTGCCAGCAGCTTGGCCCAGGGGACCGGGGAGCTGTTTTTT. It codes for CASSLAQGTGELFF. This sequence joins TRBV5-4 and TRBJ2-2, with a possible D match to TRBD1 (6 bases). This CDR3 comprises 14 residues. Germline values: CDR1 SGHNT, CDR2 YYREEE (reference sequence). The ends were cut back, 0 bases at V and 5 bases at J, with 8 bases in the middle.